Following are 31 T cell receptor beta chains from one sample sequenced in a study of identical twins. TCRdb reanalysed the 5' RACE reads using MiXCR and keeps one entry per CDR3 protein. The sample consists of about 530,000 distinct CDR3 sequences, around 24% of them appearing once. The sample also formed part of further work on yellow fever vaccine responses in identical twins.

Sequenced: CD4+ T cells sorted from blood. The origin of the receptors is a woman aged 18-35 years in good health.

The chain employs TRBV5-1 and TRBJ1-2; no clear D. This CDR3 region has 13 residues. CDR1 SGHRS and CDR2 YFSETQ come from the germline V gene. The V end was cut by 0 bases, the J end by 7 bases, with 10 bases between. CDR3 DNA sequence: TGCGCCAGCAGCTTGGACACCCTTGGTGGCTACACCTTC. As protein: CASSLDTLGGYTF. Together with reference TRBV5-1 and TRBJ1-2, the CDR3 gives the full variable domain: KAGVTQTPRYLIKTRGQQVTLSCSPISGHRSVSWYQQTPGQGLQFLFEYFSETQRNKGNFPGRFSGRQFSNSRSEMNVSTLELGDSALYLCASSLDTLGGYTFGSGTRLTVV.

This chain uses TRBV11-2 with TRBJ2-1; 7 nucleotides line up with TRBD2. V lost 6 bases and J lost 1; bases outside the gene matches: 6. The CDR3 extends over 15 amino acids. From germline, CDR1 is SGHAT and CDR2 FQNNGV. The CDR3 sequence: CASRQWGGSYNEQFF. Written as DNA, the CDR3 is TGTGCCAGCAGACAATGGGGGGGATCCTACAATGAGCAGTTCTTC.

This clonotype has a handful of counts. Written as DNA, the CDR3 is TGTGCCAGCAGTTTAAGTGGATTGTACGAGCAGTACTTC. Its translation is CASSLSGLYEQYF. V and J are TRBV12-3 or TRBV12-4 and TRBJ2-7; D unclear. The CDR3 runs to 13 residues. V was trimmed by 2 bases and J by 4 bases, leaving 9 bases between them.

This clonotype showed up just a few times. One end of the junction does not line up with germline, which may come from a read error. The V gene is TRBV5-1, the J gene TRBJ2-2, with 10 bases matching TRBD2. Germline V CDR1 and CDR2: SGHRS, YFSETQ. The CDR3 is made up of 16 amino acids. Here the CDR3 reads CASSLKAGGSTGELVF. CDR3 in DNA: TGCGCCAGCAGCTTGAAAGCGGGAGGGAGCACCGGGGAGCTGGTTTTT.

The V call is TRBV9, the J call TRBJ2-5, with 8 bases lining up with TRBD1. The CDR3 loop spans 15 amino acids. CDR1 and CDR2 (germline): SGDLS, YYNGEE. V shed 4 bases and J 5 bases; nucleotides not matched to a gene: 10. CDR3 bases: TGTGCCAGCAGCTCCCCCTCAGGGGGCTGGGAGACCCAGTACTTC. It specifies CASSSPSGGWETQYF. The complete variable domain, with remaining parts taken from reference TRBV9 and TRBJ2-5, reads DSGVTQTPKHLITATGQRVTLRCSPRSGDLSVYWYQQSLDQGLQFLIQYYNGEERAKGNILERFSAQQFPDLHSELNLSSLELGDSALYFCASSSPSGGWETQYFGPGTRLLVL.

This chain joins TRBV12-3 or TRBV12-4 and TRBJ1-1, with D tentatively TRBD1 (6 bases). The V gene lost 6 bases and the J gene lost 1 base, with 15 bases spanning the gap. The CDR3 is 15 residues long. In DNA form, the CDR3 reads TGTGCCAGCAGGGGGGGGGGCGCAGCGAACACTGAAGCTTTCTTT. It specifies CASRGGGAANTEAFF.

The CDR3 bases are TGTGCCAGCAGCCAAGCTAGCGGGGGCACAGATACGCAGTATTTT. This gives the protein CASSQASGGTDTQYF. V and J are TRBV4-2 and TRBJ2-3; 9 bases are a match to TRBD2. The germline V gene encodes CDR1 LGHNA and CDR2 YNFKEQ. This CDR3 is 15 amino acids long. The junction had 0 bases not matched to a gene; V was cut back by 1 base and J by 1 base.

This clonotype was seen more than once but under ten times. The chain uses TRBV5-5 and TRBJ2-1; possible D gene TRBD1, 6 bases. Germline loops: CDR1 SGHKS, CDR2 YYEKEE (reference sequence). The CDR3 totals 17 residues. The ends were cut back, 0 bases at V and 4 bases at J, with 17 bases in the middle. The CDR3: CASSLAPRGLNYNEQFF. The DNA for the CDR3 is TGTGCCAGCAGCTTGGCTCCCAGGGGCCTAAATTACAATGAGCAGTTCTTC.

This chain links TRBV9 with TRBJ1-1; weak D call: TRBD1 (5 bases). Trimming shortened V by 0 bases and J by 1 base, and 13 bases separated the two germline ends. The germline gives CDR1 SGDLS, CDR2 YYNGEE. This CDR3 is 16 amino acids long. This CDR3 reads CASSVGQPYRNTEAFF. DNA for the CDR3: TGTGCCAGCAGCGTAGGACAGCCTTACAGGAACACTGAAGCTTTCTTT.

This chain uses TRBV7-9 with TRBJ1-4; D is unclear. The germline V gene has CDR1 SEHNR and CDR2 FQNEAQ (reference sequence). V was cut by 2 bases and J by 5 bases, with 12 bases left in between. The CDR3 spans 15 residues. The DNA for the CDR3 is TGTGCCAGCAGCTTAAAGCCGGGAGGGAATGAAAAACTGTTTTTT. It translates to CASSLKPGGNEKLFF. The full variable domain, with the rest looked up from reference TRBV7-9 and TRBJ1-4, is DTGVSQNPRHKITKRGQNVTFRCDPISEHNRLYWYRQTLGQGPEFLTYFQNEAQLEKSRLLSDRFSAERPKGSFSTLEIQRTEQGDSAMYLCASSLKPGGNEKLFFGSGTQLSVL.

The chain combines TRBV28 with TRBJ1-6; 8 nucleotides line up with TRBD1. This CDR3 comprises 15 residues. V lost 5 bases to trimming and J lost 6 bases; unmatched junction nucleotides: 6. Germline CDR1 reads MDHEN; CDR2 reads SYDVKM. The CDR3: CASSLLTGVNSPLHF. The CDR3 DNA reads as TGTGCCAGCAGTCTATTGACAGGGGTTAATTCACCCCTCCACTTT.

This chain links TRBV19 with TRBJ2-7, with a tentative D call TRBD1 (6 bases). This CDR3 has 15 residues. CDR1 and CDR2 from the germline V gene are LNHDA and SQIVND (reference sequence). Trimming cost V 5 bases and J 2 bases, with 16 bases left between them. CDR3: CASSASGTTPYEQYF. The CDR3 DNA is TGTGCCAGTAGTGCCTCCGGGACAACCCCCTACGAGCAGTACTTC.

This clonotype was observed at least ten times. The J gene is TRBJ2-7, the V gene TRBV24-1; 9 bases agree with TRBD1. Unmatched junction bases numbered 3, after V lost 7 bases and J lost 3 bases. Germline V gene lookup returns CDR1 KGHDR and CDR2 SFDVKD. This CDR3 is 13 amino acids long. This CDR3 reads CATRSTGGYEQYF. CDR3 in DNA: TGTGCCACCAGATCGACAGGGGGCTACGAGCAGTACTTC.

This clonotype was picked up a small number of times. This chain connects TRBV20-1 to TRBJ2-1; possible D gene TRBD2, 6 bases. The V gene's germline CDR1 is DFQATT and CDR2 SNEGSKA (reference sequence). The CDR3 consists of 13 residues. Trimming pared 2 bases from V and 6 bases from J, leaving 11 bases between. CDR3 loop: CSARPFSGNEQFF. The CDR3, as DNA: TGCAGTGCTAGACCCTTTAGCGGCAATGAGCAGTTCTTC.

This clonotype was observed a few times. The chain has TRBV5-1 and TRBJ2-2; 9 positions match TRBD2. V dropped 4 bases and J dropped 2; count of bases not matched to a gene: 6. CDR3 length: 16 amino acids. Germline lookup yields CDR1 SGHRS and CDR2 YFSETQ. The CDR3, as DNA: TGCGCCAGCAGCCAAAGCGGGGGGAGAAACACCGGGGAGCTGTTTTTT. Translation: CASSQSGGRNTGELFF.

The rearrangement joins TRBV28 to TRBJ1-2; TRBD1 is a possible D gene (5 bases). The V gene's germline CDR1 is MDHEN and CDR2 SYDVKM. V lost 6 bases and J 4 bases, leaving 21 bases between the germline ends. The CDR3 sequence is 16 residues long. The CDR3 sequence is CASRTGTPNGAYGYTF. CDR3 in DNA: TGTGCCAGCAGGACCGGGACCCCAAACGGGGCCTATGGCTACACCTTC.

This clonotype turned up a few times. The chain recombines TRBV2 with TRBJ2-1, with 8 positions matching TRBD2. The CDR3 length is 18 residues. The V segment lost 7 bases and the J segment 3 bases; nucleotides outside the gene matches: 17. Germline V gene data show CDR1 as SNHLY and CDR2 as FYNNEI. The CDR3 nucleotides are TGTGCCAGCAAGAGTAAGTCACTAGCGGCCATCTTCTACAATGAGCAGTTCTTC. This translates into CASKSKSLAAIFYNEQFF.

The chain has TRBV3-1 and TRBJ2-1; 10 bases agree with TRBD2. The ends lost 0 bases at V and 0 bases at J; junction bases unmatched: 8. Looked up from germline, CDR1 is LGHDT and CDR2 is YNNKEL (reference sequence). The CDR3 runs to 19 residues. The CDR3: CASSQEWTSGFSSYNEQFF. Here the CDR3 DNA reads TGTGCCAGCAGCCAAGAGTGGACTAGCGGATTCAGCTCCTACAATGAGCAGTTCTTC.

The CDR3 is CASSTVAGGPETQYF. In nucleotides, the CDR3 is TGCGCCAGCAGCACGGTAGCGGGAGGGCCAGAGACCCAGTACTTC. The chain couples TRBV5-1 to TRBJ2-5; 11 nucleotides agree with TRBD2. The CDR3 is made up of 15 amino acids. The V gene's germline CDR1 is SGHRS and CDR2 YFSETQ. V was pared by 4 bases and J by 4 bases, with 6 bases of the junction left unmatched.

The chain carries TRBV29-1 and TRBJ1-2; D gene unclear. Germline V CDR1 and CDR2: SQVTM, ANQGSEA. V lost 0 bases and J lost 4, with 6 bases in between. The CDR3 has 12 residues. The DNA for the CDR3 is TGCAGCGTTGAAGAGACGGTCTATGGCTACACCTTC. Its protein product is CSVEETVYGYTF.

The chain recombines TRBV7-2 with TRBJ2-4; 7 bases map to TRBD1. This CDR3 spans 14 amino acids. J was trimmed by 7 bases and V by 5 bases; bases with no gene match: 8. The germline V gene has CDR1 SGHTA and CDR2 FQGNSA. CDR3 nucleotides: TGTGCCAGCAGCGAACAAACAGGGGTGAACATTCAGTACTTC. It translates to CASSEQTGVNIQYF.

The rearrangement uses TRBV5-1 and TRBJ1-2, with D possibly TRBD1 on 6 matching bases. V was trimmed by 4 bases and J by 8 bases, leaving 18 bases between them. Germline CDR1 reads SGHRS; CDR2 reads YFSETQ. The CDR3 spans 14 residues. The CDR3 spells CASSPEGGAFGYTF. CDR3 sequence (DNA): TGCGCCAGCAGCCCCGAGGGGGGCGCGTTCGGCTACACCTTC.

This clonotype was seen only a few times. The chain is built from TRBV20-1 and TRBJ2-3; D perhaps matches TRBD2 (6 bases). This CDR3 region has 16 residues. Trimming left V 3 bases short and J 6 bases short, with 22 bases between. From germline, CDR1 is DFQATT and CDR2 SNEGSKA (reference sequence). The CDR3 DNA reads TGCAGTGCTAGGAGGAGGGAGTTAGTCGTATGGGATACGCAGTATTTT. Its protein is CSARRRELVVWDTQYF.

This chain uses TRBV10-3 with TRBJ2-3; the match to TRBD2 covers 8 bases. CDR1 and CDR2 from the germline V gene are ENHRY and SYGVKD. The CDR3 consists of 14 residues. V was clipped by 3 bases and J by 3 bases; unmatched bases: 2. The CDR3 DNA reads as TGTGCCATCAGTGATCTAGCGGGTACAGATACGCAGTATTTT. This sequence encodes CAISDLAGTDTQYF.

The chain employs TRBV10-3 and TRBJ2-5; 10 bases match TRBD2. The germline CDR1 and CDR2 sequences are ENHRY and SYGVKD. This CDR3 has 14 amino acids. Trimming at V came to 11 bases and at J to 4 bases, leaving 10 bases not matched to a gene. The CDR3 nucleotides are TGTGCCGCCGCCGCTAGCGGGAGTGCAGAGACCCAGTACTTC. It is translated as CAAAASGSAETQYF.

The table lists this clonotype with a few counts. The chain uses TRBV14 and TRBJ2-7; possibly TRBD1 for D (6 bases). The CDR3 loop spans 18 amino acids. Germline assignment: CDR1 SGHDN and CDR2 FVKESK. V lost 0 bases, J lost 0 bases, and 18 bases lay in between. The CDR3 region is CASSQDPPGAFRSYEQYF. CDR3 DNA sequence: TGTGCCAGCAGCCAAGATCCGCCAGGGGCTTTCCGCTCCTACGAGCAGTACTTC.

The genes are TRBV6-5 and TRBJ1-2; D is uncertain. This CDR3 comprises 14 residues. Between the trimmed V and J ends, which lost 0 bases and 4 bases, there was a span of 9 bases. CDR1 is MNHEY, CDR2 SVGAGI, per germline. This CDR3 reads CASSYSRSAYGYTF. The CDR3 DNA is TGTGCCAGCAGTTACTCGAGGTCAGCCTATGGCTACACCTTC.

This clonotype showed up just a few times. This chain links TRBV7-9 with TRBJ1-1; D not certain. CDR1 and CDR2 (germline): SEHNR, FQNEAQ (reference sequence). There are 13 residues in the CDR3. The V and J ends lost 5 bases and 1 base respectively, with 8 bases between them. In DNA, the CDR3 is TGTGCCAGCAGCCCTCCCGAGAACACTGAAGCTTTCTTT. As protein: CASSPPENTEAFF.

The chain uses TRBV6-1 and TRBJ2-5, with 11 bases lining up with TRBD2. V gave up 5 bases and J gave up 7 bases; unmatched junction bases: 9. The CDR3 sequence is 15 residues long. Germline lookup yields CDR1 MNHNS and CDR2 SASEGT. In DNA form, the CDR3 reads TGTGCCAGCAGTCTGACTAGCGGGGAGGGGTTGACCCAGTACTTC. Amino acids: CASSLTSGEGLTQYF.

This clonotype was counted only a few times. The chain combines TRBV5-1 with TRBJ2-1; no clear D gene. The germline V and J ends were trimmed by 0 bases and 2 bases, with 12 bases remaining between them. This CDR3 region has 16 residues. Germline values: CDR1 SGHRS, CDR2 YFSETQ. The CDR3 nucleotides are TGCGCCAGCAGCTTGGGTTCGTTCTCCGCCTACAATGAGCAGTTCTTC. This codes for CASSLGSFSAYNEQFF.

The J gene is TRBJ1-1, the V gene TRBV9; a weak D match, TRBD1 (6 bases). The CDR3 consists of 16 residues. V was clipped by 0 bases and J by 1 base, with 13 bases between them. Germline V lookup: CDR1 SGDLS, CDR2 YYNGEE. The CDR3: CASSVGQGTANTEAFF. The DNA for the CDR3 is TGTGCCAGCAGCGTAGGGCAGGGGACGGCGAACACTGAAGCTTTCTTT.